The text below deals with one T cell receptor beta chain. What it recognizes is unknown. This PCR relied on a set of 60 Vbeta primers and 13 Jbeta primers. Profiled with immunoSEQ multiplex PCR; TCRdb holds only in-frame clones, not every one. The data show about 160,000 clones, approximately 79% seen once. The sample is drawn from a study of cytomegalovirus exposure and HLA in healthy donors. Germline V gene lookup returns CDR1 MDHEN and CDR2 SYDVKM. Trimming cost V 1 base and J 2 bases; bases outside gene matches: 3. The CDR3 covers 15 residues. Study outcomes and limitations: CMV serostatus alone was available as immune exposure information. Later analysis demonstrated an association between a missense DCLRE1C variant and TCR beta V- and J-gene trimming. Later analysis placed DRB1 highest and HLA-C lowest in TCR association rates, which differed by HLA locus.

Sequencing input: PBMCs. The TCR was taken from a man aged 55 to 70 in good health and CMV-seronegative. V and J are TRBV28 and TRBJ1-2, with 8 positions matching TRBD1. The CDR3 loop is CASSLLQGGNYGYTF. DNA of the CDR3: TGTGCCAGCAGTTTATTACAGGGGGGCAACTATGGCTACACCTTC.